The 32 T cell receptor beta chains in this list originate from one sample, sequenced in a study of identical twins. MiXCR, run by TCRdb on the 5' RACE reads, gives a single entry per CDR3 protein. The data hold hundreds of thousands of distinct CDR3 sequences, with roughly 18% observed a single time. This same sample was also part of a study on T cells expressing NK-cell markers.

The sequenced sample was PBMCs. These receptors originate from a woman under 30 in good health.

This clonotype has more than one count but fewer than ten. The chain employs TRBV5-1 and TRBJ1-1, with a weak D call TRBD1 (5 bases). Trimming left V 1 base short and J 0 bases short, with 10 bases between. The CDR3 covers 15 residues. The germline V gene has CDR1 SGHRS and CDR2 YFSETQ. The CDR3 coding sequence is TGCGCCAGCAGCTTGCAGGGCCCGATGAACACTGAAGCTTTCTTT. It encodes CASSLQGPMNTEAFF.

V and J are TRBV12-3 or TRBV12-4 and TRBJ2-1, with D unresolved. The ends were cut back, 11 bases at V and 6 bases at J, with 14 bases in the middle. This CDR3 comprises 12 residues. CDR3 sequence reads: CACYSQSNEQFF. CDR3 nucleotides: TGTGCCTGCTACTCTCAATCCAATGAGCAGTTCTTC.

The genes are TRBV4-3 and TRBJ2-1, with 7 bases fitting TRBD2. The V and J ends lost 6 bases and 10 bases, in that order; junction bases with no gene match: 18. In germline, CDR1 is LGHNA, CDR2 YSLEER. CDR3 size: 16 residues. The DNA for the CDR3 is TGCGCCAGCAGACTTATGAGTAGCGGGCCTACTCGGGAGCAGTTCTTC. Its translation is CASRLMSSGPTREQFF.

This clonotype was seen only a few times. J is TRBJ1-1 and V is TRBV5-4, with D unresolved. Trimming removed 9 bases from V and 6 bases from J, with 18 bases in between. Germline CDR1 and CDR2: SGHNT and YYREEE (reference sequence). The CDR3 covers 13 residues. This CDR3 reads CANSRGGRAEAFF. The CDR3 DNA reads as TGTGCCAACAGTAGAGGAGGGAGGGCTGAAGCTTTCTTT.

This rearrangement joins TRBV5-1 to TRBJ2-3; 7 bases are a match to TRBD1. With 0 bases clipped from V and 0 bases from J, the junction kept 1 base outside the gene matches. Germline assignment: CDR1 SGHRS and CDR2 YFSETQ. The CDR3 covers 15 residues. The DNA of the CDR3 is TGCGCCAGCAGCTTGGAGGGACAGAGCACAGATACGCAGTATTTT. Its translation: CASSLEGQSTDTQYF.

Many counts were recorded for this clonotype. The chain is built from TRBV12-3 or TRBV12-4 and TRBJ2-2; the D is unclear. V shed 0 bases and J shed 1 base, with 12 bases lying between them. The CDR3 extends over 17 amino acids. CDR3 sequence (DNA): TGTGCCAGCAGTTTAGCGCAGTTTGGCGGGAACACCGGGGAGCTGTTTTTT. As protein: CASSLAQFGGNTGELFF.

There are a few counts of this clonotype. J is TRBJ2-7 and V is TRBV18, with a possible D match to TRBD1 (5 bases). The germline V gene encodes CDR1 KGHSH and CDR2 LQKENI. The CDR3 loop spans 13 amino acids. Trimming stripped 3 bases from V and 6 bases from J, with 12 bases between. The CDR3 loop reads CASSPVWTTEQYF. In DNA form, the CDR3 reads TGTGCCAGCTCACCGGTCTGGACAACCGAGCAGTACTTC.

This clonotype was found a few times. The chain joins TRBV19 to TRBJ2-7; D not resolved. The V end lost 3 bases, the J end lost 3 bases, and 9 bases lay between the germline ends. There are 13 residues in the CDR3. Germline CDR1 is LNHDA and CDR2 is SQIVND (reference sequence). This CDR3 reads CASSMASNYEQYF. The CDR3 DNA sequence: TGTGCCAGTAGTATGGCCTCTAACTACGAGCAGTACTTC.

The chain combines TRBV4-1 with TRBJ2-1; 7 bases agree with TRBD2. The CDR3 contains 13 residues. J lost 10 bases, V lost 4 bases, and 7 bases had no gene match. Germline V gives CDR1 MGHRA, CDR2 YSYEKL. The chain's CDR3 is CASSPLTSHEQFF. For the CDR3, the DNA is TGCGCCAGCAGCCCGTTGACTAGCCACGAGCAGTTCTTC.

This clonotype was counted only a few times. The chain is built from TRBV20-1 and TRBJ1-5; D is perhaps TRBD1 (5 bases). Looked up from germline, CDR1 is DFQATT and CDR2 is SNEGSKA (reference sequence). The CDR3 is made up of 13 amino acids. V was cut by 5 bases and J by 1 base, with 9 bases left in between. CDR3 sequence reads: CSAPRGSNQPQHF. The CDR3 DNA reads as TGCAGTGCTCCGCGGGGGAGCAATCAGCCCCAGCATTTT.

This clonotype turned up a few times. This chain joins TRBV11-2 and TRBJ2-7, with 8 positions matching TRBD2. Germline CDR1 is SGHAT and CDR2 is FQNNGV. After removal of 4 bases from V and 6 bases from J, the junction contained 5 bases not matched to a gene. CDR3 length equals 13 residues. CDR3 coding DNA: TGTGCCAGCAGCTCCTCCCGGGGGGGCGAGCAGTACTTC. Its translation: CASSSSRGGEQYF.

This clonotype has only one observation. This chain uses TRBV20-1 with TRBJ2-7, with D unclear. Between the trimmed V and J ends, which lost 6 bases and 5 bases, there was a span of 23 bases. The CDR3 spans 15 residues. Germline CDR1 DFQATT, CDR2 SNEGSKA (reference sequence). The chain's CDR3 is CSAGYTERPLDEQYF. Written as DNA, the CDR3 is TGCAGTGCAGGATATACCGAGAGGCCCCTGGACGAGCAGTACTTC.

The CDR3 DNA is TGCAGTGCTACCCAGGGAACCACCGGGGAGCTGTTTTTT. Encoded protein: CSATQGTTGELFF. The chain has TRBV20-1 and TRBJ2-2; D might be TRBD1 (5 bases). The CDR3 runs 13 residues. Germline CDR1 and CDR2: DFQATT and SNEGSKA (reference sequence). With 4 bases removed from V and 4 bases from J, the gap between germline ends came to 10 bases.

This clonotype was counted a few times. This rearrangement joins TRBV29-1 to TRBJ2-1; the D is unclear. Germline assignment: CDR1 SQVTM and CDR2 ANQGSEA. The CDR3 totals 10 residues. V gave up 7 bases and J gave up 10 bases, with 11 bases separating them. This CDR3 reads CSAWTSEQFF. As DNA, the CDR3 is TGCAGCGCATGGACCTCAGAGCAGTTCTTC.

This clonotype occurred a few times. The rearrangement joins TRBV15 to TRBJ2-2, with D unresolved. V was clipped by 4 bases and J by 0 bases, with 9 bases between them. Germline V gene data show CDR1 as LNHNV and CDR2 as YYDKDF (reference sequence). The CDR3 covers 15 residues. This chain's CDR3 is CATSIQKTNTGELFF. CDR3 DNA: TGTGCCACCAGCATCCAAAAGACGAACACCGGGGAGCTGTTTTTT.

The chain couples TRBV25-1 to TRBJ2-7; 8 bases fit TRBD1. This CDR3 region has 15 residues. V lost 3 bases and J lost 2; bases outside the gene matches: 6. Per germline, CDR1 MGHDK and CDR2 SYGVNS. The CDR3 nucleotides read TGTGCCAGCAGTGATTTGGGACAGGTAGCCTACGAGCAGTACTTC. Translating it yields CASSDLGQVAYEQYF.

This chain connects TRBV4-2 to TRBJ2-7; 9 bases are a match to TRBD2. CDR1 and CDR2 from the germline V gene are LGHNA and YNFKEQ. CDR3 size: 16 residues. Losses at the gene ends were 2 bases for V and 1 base for J; bases not matched to a gene: 6. The CDR3 is CASSQIAGVQSYEQYF. The CDR3 nucleotides read TGTGCCAGCAGCCAAATAGCGGGAGTGCAGTCCTACGAGCAGTACTTC.

In this sample, this clonotype turned up many times. The chain links TRBV6-2 or TRBV6-3 to TRBJ2-3; the match to TRBD2 covers 8 bases. The V gene end was trimmed by 6 bases and the J gene end by 2 bases; junction bases not matched to a gene: 7. CDR1 is MNHEY, CDR2 SVGEGT, per germline. The CDR3 contains 15 residues. The CDR3 loop reads CASSDSGRATDTQYF. CDR3 DNA sequence: TGTGCCAGCAGCGATTCCGGGAGGGCCACAGATACGCAGTATTTT.

The rearrangement links TRBV3-1 to TRBJ2-1, with TRBD2 matching 15 bases. CDR1 and CDR2 (germline): LGHDT, YNNKEL (reference sequence). This CDR3 comprises 16 residues. J lost 5 bases, V lost 4 bases, and 3 bases had no gene match. The DNA for the CDR3 is TGTGCCAGCAGCCGAAGGACTAGCGGGAGGGACAATGAGCAGTTCTTC. Its translation: CASSRRTSGRDNEQFF.

The CDR3, as DNA: TGTGCTAGTGGTTTGAAGGGACAGGGGCCTCTCACGGAGGGCTACACCTTC. It translates to CASGLKGQGPLTEGYTF. This sequence joins TRBV12-5 and TRBJ1-2, with TRBD1 matching over 10 bases. J lost 8 bases, V lost 2 bases, and 14 bases had no gene match. CDR1 LGHNT and CDR2 FRNRAP come from the germline V gene. The CDR3 runs to 17 residues.

This clonotype showed up just a few times. The chain links TRBV7-6 to TRBJ2-7; TRBD2 matches at 10 bases. The CDR3 sequence is 14 residues long. J was trimmed by 4 bases and V by 5 bases; bases with no gene match: 5. Germline values: CDR1 SGHVS, CDR2 FNYEAQ. The DNA of the CDR3 is TGTGCCAGCAGCGCGGGACTAGCGTTTTACGAGCAGTACTTC. Translating gives CASSAGLAFYEQYF.

This clonotype appeared a few times. CDR3 bases: TGTGCCAGCACCCAGAACAGGGATGAGACCCAGTACTTC. Translated: CASTQNRDETQYF. The chain joins TRBV7-2 to TRBJ2-5, with a possible D match to TRBD1 (6 bases). V was shortened by 7 bases and J by 5 bases, with 14 bases between the two germline ends. This CDR3 is 13 amino acids long. From germline, CDR1 is SGHTA and CDR2 FQGNSA.

This clonotype was detected a few times. The chain is built from TRBV6-6 and TRBJ2-1; no clear D gene. This CDR3 contains 11 residues. V was trimmed by 10 bases and J by 5 bases, leaving 9 bases between them. Germline loops: CDR1 MNHNY, CDR2 SVGAGI (reference sequence). Here the CDR3 reads CATEVNNEQFF. CDR3 sequence (DNA): TGTGCCACGGAAGTCAACAATGAGCAGTTCTTC.

This sequence joins TRBV5-1 and TRBJ1-6; 7 bases fit TRBD1. J gave up 10 bases and V 0 bases, and 4 bases lay outside the gene matches. This CDR3 region has 14 residues. Looked up from germline, CDR1 is SGHRS and CDR2 is YFSETQ. CDR3 amino acids: CASSLDRGVSPLHF. DNA for the CDR3: TGCGCCAGCAGCTTGGACAGGGGAGTCTCACCCCTCCACTTT. Full variable domain (missing parts from reference TRBV5-1 and TRBJ1-6): KAGVTQTPRYLIKTRGQQVTLSCSPISGHRSVSWYQQTPGQGLQFLFEYFSETQRNKGNFPGRFSGRQFSNSRSEMNVSTLELGDSALYLCASSLDRGVSPLHFGNGTRLTVT.

Of note for this clonotype: Sequence at one end of the junction differs from germline and may be a read error. This chain links TRBV12-3 or TRBV12-4 with TRBJ2-5; D tentatively reads TRBD1 or TRBD2 (6 bases each). This CDR3 is 11 amino acids long. The CDR3: CASSFGRTVNF. Written as DNA, the CDR3 is TGTGCCAGCAGTTTTGGGAGGACAGTTAACTTC.

This clonotype was picked up a small number of times. V usage is TRBV12-3 or TRBV12-4 and J usage is TRBJ2-1; no definite D call. The CDR3 spans 14 residues. V was shortened by 2 bases and J by 5 bases, with 10 bases between the two germline ends. The CDR3 DNA sequence: TGTGCCAGCAGTTTAAGCCCTACCAACAATGAGCAGTTCTTC. Its protein is CASSLSPTNNEQFF.

This clonotype was counted only a few times. V usage is TRBV10-3 and J usage is TRBJ2-7, with a weak D call TRBD2 (5 bases). V gave up 6 bases and J gave up 6 bases, with 15 bases separating them. The V gene's germline CDR1 is ENHRY and CDR2 SYGVKD. This CDR3 is 13 amino acids long. The CDR3 sequence is CAIRSPGNAEQYF. For the CDR3, the DNA is TGTGCCATCAGATCGCCCGGGAACGCCGAGCAGTACTTC.

The chain recombines TRBV20-1 with TRBJ2-3, with TRBD2 as a possible D gene (6 bases). Germline CDR1 and CDR2: DFQATT and SNEGSKA (reference sequence). CDR3 size: 15 residues. V lost 5 bases to trimming and J lost 5 bases, with 20 bases between them. The CDR3 protein is CSALLRRGTVDTQYF. CDR3 nucleotide sequence: TGCAGTGCTCTCCTTCGGAGGGGAACAGTAGATACGCAGTATTTT.

The rearrangement uses TRBV5-1 and TRBJ2-4; D is perhaps TRBD2 (6 bases). CDR1 and CDR2 from the germline V gene are SGHRS and YFSETQ. Trimming left V 3 bases short and J 0 bases short, with 28 bases between. The CDR3 sequence is 21 residues long. The CDR3 bases are TGCGCCAGCAGCTACGGGGGAGTGGGACCGACTATCTCCTTAGCCAAAAACATTCAGTACTTC. Its translation: CASSYGGVGPTISLAKNIQYF.

The gene calls are TRBV5-1 and TRBJ1-2; D gene uncertain. CDR1 is SGHRS and CDR2 is YFSETQ in the germline V gene. V was pared by 7 bases and J by 0 bases, with 16 bases between. There are 15 residues in the CDR3. CDR3 bases: TGCGCCAGCTTTGAGGGCGTCGGATCTAACTATGGCTACACCTTC. This encodes CASFEGVGSNYGYTF.

The table lists this clonotype with a few counts. The V and J genes are TRBV5-1 and TRBJ2-1; 10 nucleotides align to TRBD1. The CDR3 has 15 amino acids. The germline CDR1 and CDR2 sequences are SGHRS and YFSETQ. Losses at the gene ends were 3 bases for V and 4 bases for J; bases not matched to a gene: 4. CDR3 in DNA: TGCGCCAGCAGCTCTTCGGGACAGGGGTACAATGAGCAGTTCTTC. As protein: CASSSSGQGYNEQFF.

This clonotype was counted a few times. V is TRBV5-5 and J is TRBJ2-3; 11 bases are a match to TRBD1. Germline loops: CDR1 SGHKS, CDR2 YYEKEE (reference sequence). CDR3 size: 16 residues. The V and J ends lost 4 bases and 2 bases, in that order; junction bases with no gene match: 6. The CDR3 DNA reads as TGTGCCAGCAGCCGGACAGGGGGCTACACCACAGATACGCAGTATTTT. Translated, it gives CASSRTGGYTTDTQYF.